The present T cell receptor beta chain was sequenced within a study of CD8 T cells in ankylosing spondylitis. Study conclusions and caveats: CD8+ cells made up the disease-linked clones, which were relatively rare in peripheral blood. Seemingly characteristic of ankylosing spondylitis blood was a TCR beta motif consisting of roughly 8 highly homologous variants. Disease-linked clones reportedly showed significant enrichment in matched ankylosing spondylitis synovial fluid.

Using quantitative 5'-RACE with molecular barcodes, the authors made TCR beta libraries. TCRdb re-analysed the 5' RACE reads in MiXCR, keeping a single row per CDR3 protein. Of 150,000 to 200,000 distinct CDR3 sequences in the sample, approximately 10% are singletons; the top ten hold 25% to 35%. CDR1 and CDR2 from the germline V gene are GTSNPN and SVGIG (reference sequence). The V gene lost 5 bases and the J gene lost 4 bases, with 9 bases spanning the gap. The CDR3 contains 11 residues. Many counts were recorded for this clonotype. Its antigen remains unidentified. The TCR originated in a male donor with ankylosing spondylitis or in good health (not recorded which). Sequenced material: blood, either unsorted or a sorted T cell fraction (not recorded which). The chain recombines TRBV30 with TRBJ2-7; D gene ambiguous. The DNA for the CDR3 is TGTGCCTGGTCTAATGCATACGAGCAGTACTTC. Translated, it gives CAWSNAYEQYF.